One and the same sample provided the 27 T cell receptor beta chains below, sequenced in a study of CD8+ T cells in alopecia areata (dated by TCRdb to 2017 to 2018). In the paper's terms, the time point label means: baseline before oral tofacitinib. Preparation of the library involved the immunoSEQ multiplex PCR assay. RNA was extracted from all samples and reverse transcribed into cDNA, which served as template for TCR sequencing. Not all clones reach the TCRdb copy of this immuneACCESS table, which keeps in-frame sequences only. Checked studies attribute under half of the gap to unresolved V genes and leave the rest unexplained. A total of roughly 130,000 clones appear in this sample, approximately 53% of them only once. Jointly, the top ten make up 4.5% of the sample. The sequenced sample was CD4+ T cells sorted from blood, obtained at week 0. These receptors were taken from a human donor with alopecia areata.

This clone showed up just once. The V call is TRBV28, the J call TRBJ2-3; 9 bases line up with TRBD2. Germline assignment: CDR1 MDHEN and CDR2 SYDVKM. After removal of 3 bases from V and 3 bases from J, the junction contained 7 bases not matched to a gene. The CDR3 is made up of 16 amino acids. The CDR3 loop is CASSFPSLAGTDTQYF. The CDR3 nucleotides read TGTGCCAGCAGTTTCCCGTCTCTAGCGGGAACAGATACGCAGTATTTT.

This rearrangement joins TRBV29-1 to TRBJ1-3; the match to TRBD1 covers 7 bases. The V gene end was trimmed by 7 bases and the J gene end by 0 bases; junction bases not matched to a gene: 6. The CDR3 has 14 amino acids. The germline gives CDR1 SQVTM, CDR2 ANQGSEA. The CDR3 sequence is CSAATGLSGNTIYF. CDR3 DNA: TGCAGCGCTGCGACAGGGCTCTCTGGAAACACCATATATTTT.

The chain employs TRBV11-2 and TRBJ2-7; TRBD1 agrees at 10 bases. V shed 5 bases and J 3 bases; nucleotides not matched to a gene: 10. Germline CDR1 reads SGHAT; CDR2 reads FQNNGV. The CDR3 has 16 amino acids. The CDR3 coding sequence is TGTGCCAGCAGCGATGCGGACAGGGGGAAGGTCTACGAGCAGTACTTC. As protein: CASSDADRGKVYEQYF.

The chain employs TRBV5-1 and TRBJ2-3, with 7 positions matching TRBD2. The CDR3 loop spans 15 amino acids. The V segment lost 4 bases and the J segment 1 base; nucleotides outside the gene matches: 6. The germline V gene has CDR1 SGHRS and CDR2 YFSETQ. Here the CDR3 DNA reads TGCGCCAGCAGCAGCACTAGCGAGGGCACAGATACGCAGTATTTT. Translating it yields CASSSTSEGTDTQYF. The full variable domain, its missing parts supplied by reference TRBV5-1 and TRBJ2-3, is KAGVTQTPRYLIKTRGQQVTLSCSPISGHRSVSWYQQTPGQGLQFLFEYFSETQRNKGNFPGRFSGRQFSNSRSEMNVSTLELGDSALYLCASSSTSEGTDTQYFGPGTRLTVL.

The chain links TRBV25-1 to TRBJ2-1; either TRBD1 or TRBD2 may supply D (6 bases each). The CDR3 covers 15 residues. Per germline, CDR1 MGHDK and CDR2 SYGVNS. V lost 6 bases and J 0 bases, leaving 12 bases between the germline ends. As DNA, the CDR3 is TGTGCCAGCAGGGGGCCGGGGGCCTCCTACAATGAGCAGTTCTTC. Amino acids: CASRGPGASYNEQFF.

The gene calls are TRBV4-3 and TRBJ2-1; tentatively, D is TRBD2 (5 bases). The CDR3 totals 14 residues. V was shortened by 0 bases and J by 10 bases, with 13 bases between the two germline ends. Germline values: CDR1 LGHNA, CDR2 YSLEER. The DNA for the CDR3 is TGCGCCAGCAGCCAAGATATGGTGGAGGCAGAGCAGTTCTTC. Protein: CASSQDMVEAEQFF.

The V call is TRBV10-2, the J call TRBJ2-7; 7 bases fit TRBD1. The ends lost 7 bases at V and 2 bases at J; junction bases unmatched: 5. Looked up from germline, CDR1 is WSHSY and CDR2 is SAAADI. This CDR3 has 13 residues. CDR3 protein: CASIGQAAYEQYF. Here the CDR3 DNA reads TGCGCCAGCATCGGACAGGCCGCCTACGAGCAGTACTTC.

The chain has TRBV25-1 and TRBJ2-5; D possibly uses TRBD1 or TRBD2 (5 bases each). Per germline, CDR1 MGHDK and CDR2 SYGVNS. Trimming removed 2 bases at V and 5 bases at J, with 12 bases between. There are 14 residues in the CDR3. The chain's CDR3 is CASSELQGGETQYF. The CDR3 coding sequence is TGTGCCAGCAGTGAACTCCAGGGCGGGGAGACCCAGTACTTC.

The chain couples TRBV5-1 to TRBJ2-7, with D possibly matching TRBD1 (5 bases). Germline V lookup: CDR1 SGHRS, CDR2 YFSETQ. Trimming shortened V by 5 bases and J by 3 bases, and 15 bases separated the two germline ends. The CDR3 spans 14 residues. The CDR3 spells CASRQDLLLYEQYF. The CDR3 bases are TGCGCCAGCAGACAGGACCTACTACTCTACGAGCAGTACTTC. Combining the CDR3 with reference TRBV5-1 and TRBJ2-7 gives the whole variable domain KAGVTQTPRYLIKTRGQQVTLSCSPISGHRSVSWYQQTPGQGLQFLFEYFSETQRNKGNFPGRFSGRQFSNSRSEMNVSTLELGDSALYLCASRQDLLLYEQYFGPGTRLTVT.

This clone was picked up one time. V gene TRBV4-1 combines with J gene TRBJ1-1; D is unresolved. The CDR3 totals 15 residues. CDR1 is MGHRA and CDR2 is YSYEKL in the germline V gene. Trimming cost V 1 base and J 2 bases, with 11 bases left between them. This CDR3 is CASSQVSGVNTEAFF. The CDR3 DNA sequence: TGCGCCAGCAGCCAAGTTTCCGGGGTCAACACTGAAGCTTTCTTT.

This chain links TRBV7-8 with TRBJ2-7; either TRBD1 or TRBD2 may supply D (5 bases each). Germline V gene sequence: CDR1 SGHVS, CDR2 FQNEAQ. V lost 4 bases to trimming and J lost 3 bases, with 16 bases between them. The CDR3 runs 15 residues. DNA of the CDR3: TGTGCCAGCAGCTCCCGGGACGGATACATCTACGAGCAGTACTTC. Encoded protein: CASSSRDGYIYEQYF.

This chain uses TRBV4-1 with TRBJ1-3, with 7 bases identical to TRBD1. The germline V gene encodes CDR1 MGHRA and CDR2 YSYEKL. J gave up 11 bases and V 1 base, and 5 bases lay outside the gene matches. This CDR3 has 13 residues. CDR3: CASSQVGTVPIYF. The CDR3 nucleotides are TGCGCCAGCAGCCAAGTTGGGACAGTGCCCATATATTTT.

This clone appeared a single time. CDR3 loop: CASSAGTGGDYGYTF. As DNA, the CDR3 is TGTGCCAGCAGCGCAGGGACAGGGGGTGACTATGGCTACACCTTC. The chain uses TRBV5-4 and TRBJ1-2, with 11 bases matching TRBD1. Trimming removed 4 bases from V and 3 bases from J; junction bases left unmatched: 5. CDR1 and CDR2 (germline): SGHNT, YYREEE (reference sequence). The CDR3 spans 15 residues. The full variable domain, rest sourced from reference TRBV5-4 and TRBJ1-2, is ETGVTQSPTHLIKTRGQQVTLRCSSQSGHNTVSWYQQALGQGPQFIFQYYREEENGRGNFPPRFSGLQFPNYSSELNVNALELDDSALYLCASSAGTGGDYGYTFGSGTRLTVV.

The V and J genes are TRBV5-4 and TRBJ2-3; TRBD2 agrees at 10 bases. Germline V CDR1 and CDR2: SGHNT, YYREEE (reference sequence). This CDR3 contains 17 residues. V dropped 2 bases and J dropped 2; count of bases not matched to a gene: 8. CDR3 sequence (DNA): TGTGCCAGCAGCTTACGACAACTAGCGGGGAACACAGATACGCAGTATTTT. Its translation is CASSLRQLAGNTDTQYF.

The chain carries TRBV5-1 and TRBJ2-7; 7 nucleotides match TRBD1. The CDR3 length is 15 residues. Losses at the gene ends were 0 bases for V and 2 bases for J; bases not matched to a gene: 5. Germline CDR1 and CDR2: SGHRS and YFSETQ. The CDR3: CASSLAAGGTYEQYF. CDR3 bases: TGCGCCAGCAGCTTGGCGGCAGGGGGTACCTACGAGCAGTACTTC.

This clone was observed a few times. DNA for the CDR3: TGTGCCAGCAGCGGCCTTAGGGATCTCTCCTACGAGCAGTACTTC. Its translation: CASSGLRDLSYEQYF. V usage is TRBV7-9 and J usage is TRBJ2-7; D ambiguous. The CDR3 loop spans 15 amino acids. V dropped 5 bases and J dropped 0 bases, with 14 bases sitting between them. Germline V gene sequence: CDR1 SEHNR, CDR2 FQNEAQ (reference sequence).

This chain uses TRBV5-1 with TRBJ1-2; TRBD1 matches 11 bases. Germline CDR1 and CDR2: SGHRS and YFSETQ. The CDR3 is 15 residues long. V shed 0 bases, J shed 6 bases, and the junction held 4 bases outside the gene matches. The chain's CDR3 is CASSLDGQGADGYTF. Here the CDR3 DNA reads TGCGCCAGCAGCTTGGACGGACAGGGGGCGGATGGCTACACCTTC.

V and J are TRBV19 and TRBJ1-4, with a tentative D call TRBD1 (5 bases). CDR1 and CDR2 from the germline V gene are LNHDA and SQIVND (reference sequence). The CDR3 is 16 residues long. Trimming took off 9 bases at V and 10 bases at J, with 27 bases between the two ends. CDR3 nucleotides: TGTGCCAGCAACCTTCTTACAGACAGTGCCAGCGGAAAACTGTTTTTT. It yields the protein CASNLLTDSASGKLFF.

The chain recombines TRBV2 with TRBJ2-5, with a possible D match to TRBD2 (5 bases). This CDR3 spans 13 amino acids. Trimming pared 6 bases from V and 5 bases from J, leaving 13 bases between. Germline-derived CDR1 and CDR2 are SNHLY and FYNNEI. In nucleotides, the CDR3 is TGTGCCAGCAGGGCCCAGCCGGGGGAGACCCAGTACTTC. It is translated as CASRAQPGETQYF.

The V call is TRBV5-1, the J call TRBJ2-7; 8 nucleotides line up with TRBD2. The CDR3 length is 15 residues. The junction had 2 bases not matched to a gene; V was cut back by 0 bases and J by 0 bases. Germline assignment: CDR1 SGHRS and CDR2 YFSETQ. This chain's CDR3 is CASSLVSGASYEQYF. CDR3 in DNA: TGCGCCAGCAGCTTGGTTAGCGGGGCCTCCTACGAGCAGTACTTC.

V gene TRBV4-1 combines with J gene TRBJ2-3; 8 bases line up with TRBD2. Germline CDR1 MGHRA, CDR2 YSYEKL. V lost 1 base and J lost 8; bases outside the gene matches: 8. The length of the CDR3 is 15 residues. Written as DNA, the CDR3 is TGCGCCAGCAGCCAAGGGATTGGGCTAGCGGGTACGCAGTATTTT. Translated: CASSQGIGLAGTQYF.

V is TRBV6-1 and J is TRBJ2-7; D is ambiguous. CDR3 length equals 12 residues. V was clipped by 2 bases and J by 3 bases, with 5 bases between them. Germline V gene lookup returns CDR1 MNHNS and CDR2 SASEGT. Written as DNA, the CDR3 is TGTGCCAGCAGTGAACAGGTCTACGAGCAGTACTTC. Residues: CASSEQVYEQYF.

This chain joins TRBV7-2 and TRBJ2-3; 13 bases fit TRBD2. The CDR3 is 18 amino acids. J gave up 6 bases and V 7 bases, and 16 bases lay outside the gene matches. Germline V gene lookup returns CDR1 SGHTA and CDR2 FQGNSA. This CDR3 is CASTTVRLGLAGADTQYF. The DNA for the CDR3 is TGTGCCAGCACCACAGTGAGACTCGGACTAGCGGGGGCTGATACGCAGTATTTT.

The chain joins TRBV4-1 to TRBJ2-1; D unresolved. V lost 2 bases and J 8 bases, leaving 10 bases between the germline ends. Germline CDR1 reads MGHRA; CDR2 reads YSYEKL. The CDR3 sequence is 13 residues long. DNA of the CDR3: TGCGCCAGCAGCCAATACAGCATCGATGAGCAGTTCTTC. Protein: CASSQYSIDEQFF.

V gene TRBV6-1 combines with J gene TRBJ1-5; weak D call: TRBD1 (5 bases). Germline values: CDR1 MNHNS, CDR2 SASEGT. V was clipped by 7 bases and J by 4 bases, with 14 bases between them. CDR3 length equals 14 residues. The CDR3: CASTLGVGNQPQHF. The CDR3 DNA reads TGTGCCAGCACCTTGGGGGTTGGGAATCAGCCCCAGCATTTT.

This chain's CDR3 is CASSQDGRRDEQYF. DNA of the CDR3: TGCGCCAGCAGCCAAGATGGCCGGCGGGACGAGCAGTACTTC. This sequence joins TRBV4-3 and TRBJ2-7; maybe TRBD2 (5 bases). The CDR3 totals 14 residues. CDR1 is LGHNA and CDR2 is YSLEER in the germline V gene. The V end was cut by 0 bases, the J end by 5 bases, with 11 bases between.

CDR3 nucleotides: TGTGCCAGCAGTTTCGGCTACAACACTGAAGCTTTCTTT. Translation: CASSFGYNTEAFF. J is TRBJ1-1 and V is TRBV27; unclear D gene. The germline V gene has CDR1 MNHEY and CDR2 SMNVEV (reference sequence). Trimming pared 3 bases from V and 2 bases from J, leaving 7 bases between. The CDR3 is 13 amino acids.